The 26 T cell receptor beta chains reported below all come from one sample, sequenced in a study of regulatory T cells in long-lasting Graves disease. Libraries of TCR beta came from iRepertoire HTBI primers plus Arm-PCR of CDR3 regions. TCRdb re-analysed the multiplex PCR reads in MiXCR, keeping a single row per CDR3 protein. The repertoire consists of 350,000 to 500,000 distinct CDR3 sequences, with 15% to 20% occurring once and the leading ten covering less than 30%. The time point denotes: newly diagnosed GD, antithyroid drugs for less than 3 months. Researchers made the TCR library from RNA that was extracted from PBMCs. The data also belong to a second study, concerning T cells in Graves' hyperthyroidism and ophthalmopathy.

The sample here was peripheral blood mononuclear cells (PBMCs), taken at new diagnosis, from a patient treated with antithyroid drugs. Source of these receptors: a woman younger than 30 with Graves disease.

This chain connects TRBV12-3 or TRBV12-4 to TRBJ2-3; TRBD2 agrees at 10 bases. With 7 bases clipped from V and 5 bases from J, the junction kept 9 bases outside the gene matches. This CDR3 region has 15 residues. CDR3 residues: CASTGLAGVLDTQYF. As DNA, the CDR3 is TGTGCCAGCACCGGGCTAGCGGGAGTATTAGATACGCAGTATTTT.

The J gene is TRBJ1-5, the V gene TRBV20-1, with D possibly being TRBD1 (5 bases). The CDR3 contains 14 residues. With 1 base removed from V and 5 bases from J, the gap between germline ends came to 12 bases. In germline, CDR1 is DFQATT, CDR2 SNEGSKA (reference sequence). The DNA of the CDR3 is TGCAGTGCTAGAGCCGCGGGGGGGTATCAGCCCCAGCATTTT. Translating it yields CSARAAGGYQPQHF.

The CDR3: CASKLLGPQGISEQFF. CDR3 nucleotides: TGTGCCAGCAAACTTTTGGGACCACAGGGGATTAGTGAGCAGTTCTTC. This chain uses TRBV27 with TRBJ2-1; TRBD1 matches 7 bases. The V segment lost 7 bases and the J segment 9 bases; nucleotides outside the gene matches: 18. Germline V gene data show CDR1 as MNHEY and CDR2 as SMNVEV (reference sequence). This CDR3 contains 16 residues.

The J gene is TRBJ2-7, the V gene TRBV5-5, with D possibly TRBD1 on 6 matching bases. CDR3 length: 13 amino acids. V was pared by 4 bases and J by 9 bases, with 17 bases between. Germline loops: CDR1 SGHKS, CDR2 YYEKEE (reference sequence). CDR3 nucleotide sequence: TGTGCCAGCAGCCTAGCCGGGACAATTTTGCAGTACTTC. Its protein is CASSLAGTILQYF.

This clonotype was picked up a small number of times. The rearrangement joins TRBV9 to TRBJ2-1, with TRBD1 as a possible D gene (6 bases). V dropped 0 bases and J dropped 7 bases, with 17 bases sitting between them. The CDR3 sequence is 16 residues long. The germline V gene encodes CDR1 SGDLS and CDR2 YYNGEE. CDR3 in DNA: TGTGCCAGCAGCGTAGCAACAGGGAACGGGTTGAATGAGCAGTTCTTC. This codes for CASSVATGNGLNEQFF.

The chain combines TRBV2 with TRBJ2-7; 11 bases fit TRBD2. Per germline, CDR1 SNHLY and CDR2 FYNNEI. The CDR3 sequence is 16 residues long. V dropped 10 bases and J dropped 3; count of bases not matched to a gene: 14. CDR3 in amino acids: CATSTYSTSGNYEQYF. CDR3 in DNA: TGTGCCACATCAACCTATTCGACTAGCGGGAACTACGAGCAGTACTTC.

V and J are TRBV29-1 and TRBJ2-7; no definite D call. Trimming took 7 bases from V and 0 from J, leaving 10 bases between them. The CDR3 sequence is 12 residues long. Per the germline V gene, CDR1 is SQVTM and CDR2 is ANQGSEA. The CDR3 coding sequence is TGCAGCGGGGCCTCCAACTCCTACGAGCAGTACTTC. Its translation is CSGASNSYEQYF.

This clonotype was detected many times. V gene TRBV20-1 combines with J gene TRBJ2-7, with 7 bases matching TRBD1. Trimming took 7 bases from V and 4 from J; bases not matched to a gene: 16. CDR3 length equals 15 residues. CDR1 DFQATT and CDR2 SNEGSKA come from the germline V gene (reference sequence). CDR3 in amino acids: CSGTGHRGPTYEQYF. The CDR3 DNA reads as TGCAGTGGTACAGGTCACAGGGGCCCTACTTACGAGCAGTACTTC.

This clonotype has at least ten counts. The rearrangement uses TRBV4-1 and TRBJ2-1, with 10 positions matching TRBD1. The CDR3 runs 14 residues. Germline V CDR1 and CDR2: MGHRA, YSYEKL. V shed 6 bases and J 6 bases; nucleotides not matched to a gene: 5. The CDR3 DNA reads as TGCGCCAGCAGACGGGACAGGGGCAGCAATGAGCAGTTCTTC. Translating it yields CASRRDRGSNEQFF.

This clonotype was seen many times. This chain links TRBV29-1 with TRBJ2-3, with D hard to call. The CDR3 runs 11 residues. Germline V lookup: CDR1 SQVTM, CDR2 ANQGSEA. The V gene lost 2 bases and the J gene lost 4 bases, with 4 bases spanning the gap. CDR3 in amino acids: CSVERADTQYF. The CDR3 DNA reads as TGCAGCGTTGAACGGGCAGATACGCAGTATTTT.

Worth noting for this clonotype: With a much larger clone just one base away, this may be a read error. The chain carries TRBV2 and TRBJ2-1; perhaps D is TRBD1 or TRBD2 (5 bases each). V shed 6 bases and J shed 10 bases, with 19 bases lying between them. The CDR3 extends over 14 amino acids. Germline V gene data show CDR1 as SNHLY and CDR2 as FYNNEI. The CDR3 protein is CASSRSGTVYEQFF. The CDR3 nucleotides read TGTGCCAGCAGCCGATCCGGGACGGTCTACGAGCAGTTCTTC.

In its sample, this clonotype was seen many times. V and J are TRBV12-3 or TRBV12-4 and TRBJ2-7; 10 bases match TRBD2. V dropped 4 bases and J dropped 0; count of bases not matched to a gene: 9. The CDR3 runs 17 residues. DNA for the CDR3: TGTGCCAGCAGTTCTTTCGGACTAGCGGCAGCCTCCTACGAGCAGTACTTC. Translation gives CASSSFGLAAASYEQYF.

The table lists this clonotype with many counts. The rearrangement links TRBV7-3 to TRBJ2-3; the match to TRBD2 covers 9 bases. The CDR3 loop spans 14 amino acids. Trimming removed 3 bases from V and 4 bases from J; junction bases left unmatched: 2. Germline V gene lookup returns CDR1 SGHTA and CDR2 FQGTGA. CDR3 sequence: CASSFGGRADTQYF. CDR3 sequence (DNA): TGTGCCAGCAGCTTCGGCGGGAGGGCAGATACGCAGTATTTT. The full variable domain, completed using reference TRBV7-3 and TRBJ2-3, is GAGVSQTPSNKVTEKGKYVELRCDPISGHTALYWYRQSLGQGPEFLIYFQGTGAADDSGLPNDRFFAVRPEGSVSTLKIQRTERGDSAVYLCASSFGGRADTQYFGPGTRLTVL.

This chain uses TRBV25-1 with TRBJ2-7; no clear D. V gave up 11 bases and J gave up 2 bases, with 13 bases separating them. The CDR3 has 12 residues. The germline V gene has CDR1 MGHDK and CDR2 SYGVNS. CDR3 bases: TGTGCCTCAGGACGGCTACCCTACGAGCAGTACTTC. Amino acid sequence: CASGRLPYEQYF.

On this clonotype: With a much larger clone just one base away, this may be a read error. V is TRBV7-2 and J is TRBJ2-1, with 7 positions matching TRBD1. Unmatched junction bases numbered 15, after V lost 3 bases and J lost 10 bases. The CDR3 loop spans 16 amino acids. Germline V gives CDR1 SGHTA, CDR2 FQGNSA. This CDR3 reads CASSLTKTGTVYEQFF. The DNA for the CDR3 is TGTGCCAGCAGCTTGACTAAAACAGGGACAGTCTACGAGCAGTTCTTC. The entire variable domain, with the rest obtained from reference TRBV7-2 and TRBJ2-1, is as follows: GAGVSQSPSNKVTEKGKDVELRCDPISGHTALYWYRQSLGQGLEFLIYFQGNSAPDKSGLPSDRFSAERTGGSVSTLTIQRTQQEDSAVYLCASSLTKTGTVYEQFFGPGTRLTVL.

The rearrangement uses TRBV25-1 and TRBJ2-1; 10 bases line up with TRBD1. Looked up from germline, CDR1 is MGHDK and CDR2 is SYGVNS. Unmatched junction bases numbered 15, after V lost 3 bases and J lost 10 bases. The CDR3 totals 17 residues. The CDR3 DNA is TGTGCCAGCAGTGATTCTATCCCGGGACAGGGGTCACGGGAGCAGTTCTTC. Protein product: CASSDSIPGQGSREQFF. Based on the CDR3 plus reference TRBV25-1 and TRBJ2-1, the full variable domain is EADIYQTPRYLVIGTGKKITLECSQTMGHDKMYWYQQDPGMELHLIHYSYGVNSTEKGDLSSESTVSRIRTEHFPLTLESARPSHTSQYLCASSDSIPGQGSREQFFGPGTRLTVL.

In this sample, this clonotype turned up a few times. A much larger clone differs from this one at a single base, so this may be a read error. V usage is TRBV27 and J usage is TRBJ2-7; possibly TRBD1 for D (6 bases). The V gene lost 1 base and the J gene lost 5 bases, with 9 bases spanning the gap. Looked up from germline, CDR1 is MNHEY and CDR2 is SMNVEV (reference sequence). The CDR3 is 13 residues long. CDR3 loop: CASSLWQGNEQYF. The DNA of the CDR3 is TGTGCCAGCAGTTTATGGCAGGGGAACGAGCAGTACTTC.

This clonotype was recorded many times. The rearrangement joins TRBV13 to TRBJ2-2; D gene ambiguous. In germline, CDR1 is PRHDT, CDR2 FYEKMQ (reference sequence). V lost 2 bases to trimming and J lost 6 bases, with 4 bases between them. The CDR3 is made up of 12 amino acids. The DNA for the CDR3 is TGTGCCAGCAGCTTAAGGCCCGGGGAGCTGTTTTTT. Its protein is CASSLRPGELFF.

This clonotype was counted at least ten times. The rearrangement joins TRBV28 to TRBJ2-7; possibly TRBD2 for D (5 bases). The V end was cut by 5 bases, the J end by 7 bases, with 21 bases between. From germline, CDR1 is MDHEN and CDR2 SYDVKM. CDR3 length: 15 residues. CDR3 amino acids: CASSTHWTGVGEQYF. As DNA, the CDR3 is TGTGCCAGCAGTACCCATTGGACCGGGGTGGGGGAGCAGTACTTC.

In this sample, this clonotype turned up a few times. Here the CDR3 reads CATADWGAGANVLTF. CDR3 coding DNA: TGTGCCACCGCCGATTGGGGGGCTGGGGCCAACGTCCTGACTTTC. J is TRBJ2-6 and V is TRBV19, with D possibly matching TRBD2 (6 bases). The CDR3 covers 15 residues. CDR1 LNHDA and CDR2 SQIVND come from the germline V gene (reference sequence). Trimming took 10 bases from V and 2 from J, leaving 15 bases between them.

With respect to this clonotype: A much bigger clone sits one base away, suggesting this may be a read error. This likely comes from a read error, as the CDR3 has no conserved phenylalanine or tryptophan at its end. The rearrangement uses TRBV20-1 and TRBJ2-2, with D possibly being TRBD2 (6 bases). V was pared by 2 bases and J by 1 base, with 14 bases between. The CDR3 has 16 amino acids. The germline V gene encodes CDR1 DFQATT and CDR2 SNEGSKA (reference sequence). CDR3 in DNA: TGCAGTGCTAGATCCCCCGGGACTGAGAACACCGGGGAGCTGTTTTCT. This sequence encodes CSARSPGTENTGELFS.

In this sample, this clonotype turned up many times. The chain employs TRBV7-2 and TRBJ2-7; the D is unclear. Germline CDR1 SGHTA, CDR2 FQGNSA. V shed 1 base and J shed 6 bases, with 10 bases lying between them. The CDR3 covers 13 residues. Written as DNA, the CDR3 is TGTGCCAGCAGCTTAGTGGTTGGGTTCGAGCAGTACTTC. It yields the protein CASSLVVGFEQYF. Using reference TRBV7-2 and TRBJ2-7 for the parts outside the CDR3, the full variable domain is GAGVSQSPSNKVTEKGKDVELRCDPISGHTALYWYRQSLGQGLEFLIYFQGNSAPDKSGLPSDRFSAERTGGSVSTLTIQRTQQEDSAVYLCASSLVVGFEQYFGPGTRLTVT.

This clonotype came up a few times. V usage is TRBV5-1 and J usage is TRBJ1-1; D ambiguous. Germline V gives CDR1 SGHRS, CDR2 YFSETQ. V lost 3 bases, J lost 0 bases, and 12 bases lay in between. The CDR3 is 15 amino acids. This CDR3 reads CASSSVSGMNTEAFF. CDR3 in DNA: TGCGCCAGCAGCTCGGTGTCGGGAATGAACACTGAAGCTTTCTTT.

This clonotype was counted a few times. The CDR3 nucleotides read TGTGCCTGGAAAAAGACTAGCGGAAGCACAGATACGCAGTATTTT. It specifies CAWKKTSGSTDTQYF. The V gene is TRBV30, the J gene TRBJ2-3; 9 nucleotides match TRBD2. The CDR3 consists of 15 residues. Trimming cost V 4 bases and J 0 bases; bases outside gene matches: 5. Germline-derived CDR1 and CDR2 are GTSNPN and SVGIG (reference sequence).

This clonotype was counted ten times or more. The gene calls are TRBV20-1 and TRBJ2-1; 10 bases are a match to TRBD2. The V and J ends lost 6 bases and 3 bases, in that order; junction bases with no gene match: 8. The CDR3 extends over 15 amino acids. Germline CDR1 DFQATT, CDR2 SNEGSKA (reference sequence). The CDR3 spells CSAPGGTSVYNEQFF. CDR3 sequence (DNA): TGCAGTGCCCCCGGTGGGACTAGCGTCTACAATGAGCAGTTCTTC.

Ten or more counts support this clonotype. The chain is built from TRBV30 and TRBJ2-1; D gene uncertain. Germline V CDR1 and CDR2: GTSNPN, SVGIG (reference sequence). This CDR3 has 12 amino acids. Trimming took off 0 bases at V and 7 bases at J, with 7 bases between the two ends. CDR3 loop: CAWSVLGNEQFF. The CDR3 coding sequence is TGTGCCTGGAGTGTACTTGGGAATGAGCAGTTCTTC.